These T cell receptor beta chains were read from a single sample in a study of cytomegalovirus exposure and HLA in healthy donors. Profiled with immunoSEQ multiplex PCR; TCRdb holds only in-frame clones, not every one. Counted here are approximately 150,000 clones, about 72% occurring once; the ten biggest clones make up roughly 2%. Sample: PBMCs. The source of these receptors is a man in his forties or fifties in good health and CMV-seronegative. The CDR3 runs from the conserved cysteine through the conserved F or W. Each record gives: CDR3 protein, CDR3 DNA, J gene, D gene, clone size, V gene, CDR3 length. A D gene is named only where the DNA matches it firmly. Where a row states a size, it is once, few, many or the class of an expanded clone; other rows omit it.

CDR3 protein: CASSFQGLGEETQYF; CDR3 DNA: TGTGCCAGCAGTTTTCAGGGGCTGGGGGAAGAGACCCAGTACTTC; J gene: TRBJ2-5; D gene: NA; clone size: NA; V gene: TRBV28; CDR3 length: 15
CDR3 protein: CASSVGGGWAKNIQYF; CDR3 DNA: TGTGCCAGCAGCGTAGGGGGCGGTTGGGCCAAAAACATTCAGTACTTC; J gene: TRBJ2-4; D gene: NA; clone size: NA; V gene: TRBV9; CDR3 length: 16
CDR3 protein: CASSFGDRATNEKLFF; CDR3 DNA: TGTGCCAGCAGCTTCGGAGACAGGGCGACTAATGAAAAACTGTTTTTT; J gene: TRBJ1-4; D gene: TRBD1; clone size: NA; V gene: TRBV11-2; CDR3 length: 16
CDR3 protein: CASSFVGGGRYNEQFF; CDR3 DNA: TGCGCCAGCAGCTTCGTAGGCGGGGGACGGTACAATGAGCAGTTCTTC; J gene: TRBJ2-1; D gene: TRBD2; clone size: NA; V gene: TRBV5-1; CDR3 length: 16
CDR3 protein: CASTRTGAFYEQYF; CDR3 DNA: TGTGCCAGCACCCGGACAGGGGCTTTCTACGAGCAGTACTTC; J gene: TRBJ2-7; D gene: TRBD1; clone size: NA; V gene: TRBV27; CDR3 length: 14
CDR3 protein: CASSSGWDRGTEAFF; CDR3 DNA: TGTGCCAGCAGCTCCGGGTGGGACAGGGGAACTGAAGCTTTCTTT; J gene: TRBJ1-1; D gene: TRBD1; clone size: NA; V gene: TRBV7-9; CDR3 length: 15
CDR3 protein: CASSFLKDRPLCNQPQHF; CDR3 DNA: TGCGCCAGCAGCTTCCTCAAGGACAGGCCTTTGTGCAATCAGCCCCAGCATTTT; J gene: TRBJ1-5; D gene: TRBD1; clone size: NA; V gene: TRBV5-1; CDR3 length: 18
CDR3 protein: CSAIQGAGAFF; CDR3 DNA: TGCAGTGCTATTCAGGGGGCTGGAGCTTTCTTT; J gene: TRBJ1-1; D gene: TRBD1; clone size: NA; V gene: TRBV20-1; CDR3 length: 11
CDR3 protein: CASSPQRGTGFKADGYTF; CDR3 DNA: TGTGCCAGCAGCCCTCAACGGGGAACAGGGTTTAAAGCCGATGGCTACACCTTC; J gene: TRBJ1-2; D gene: NA; clone size: NA; V gene: TRBV7-9; CDR3 length: 18
CDR3 protein: CASTPRLAGGPGEQYF; CDR3 DNA: TGTGCCAGCACTCCCCGACTAGCGGGAGGGCCGGGGGAGCAGTACTTC; J gene: TRBJ2-7; D gene: TRBD2; clone size: NA; V gene: TRBV27; CDR3 length: 16
CDR3 protein: CASSLARTSGGAYEQYF; CDR3 DNA: TGTGCCAGCAGCTTGGCGAGGACTAGCGGAGGGGCCTACGAGCAGTACTTC; J gene: TRBJ2-7; D gene: TRBD2; clone size: NA; V gene: TRBV5-6; CDR3 length: 17
CDR3 protein: CAISAGADTQYF; CDR3 DNA: TGTGCCATCAGTGCGGGGGCAGATACGCAGTATTTT; J gene: TRBJ2-3; D gene: NA; clone size: NA; V gene: TRBV10-3; CDR3 length: 12
CDR3 protein: CARTDRGGPDTQYF; CDR3 DNA: TGTGCCAGAACCGACAGGGGGGGTCCAGATACGCAGTATTTT; J gene: TRBJ2-3; D gene: TRBD1; clone size: once; V gene: TRBV5-3; CDR3 length: 14
CDR3 protein: CASSEALQGPHQHF; CDR3 DNA: TGTGCCAGCAGTGAAGCGCTTCAGGGGCCGCACCAGCATTTT; J gene: TRBJ1-5; D gene: NA; clone size: NA; V gene: TRBV6-1; CDR3 length: 14
CDR3 protein: CASSLSRLASYNEQFF; CDR3 DNA: TGTGCCAGCAGCTTATCTCGACTAGCCTCCTACAATGAGCAGTTCTTC; J gene: TRBJ2-1; D gene: TRBD2; clone size: NA; V gene: TRBV5-4; CDR3 length: 16
CDR3 protein: CASRDSLYYSEAFF; CDR3 DNA: TGTGCCAGCAGGGACAGTCTCTATTACTCTGAAGCTTTCTTT; J gene: TRBJ1-1; D gene: NA; clone size: few; V gene: TRBV6-5; CDR3 length: 14
CDR3 protein: CASTKLSERAYGYTF; CDR3 DNA: TGTGCCAGTACCAAGCTTTCGGAGAGGGCCTATGGCTACACCTTC; J gene: TRBJ1-2; D gene: NA; clone size: NA; V gene: TRBV19; CDR3 length: 15
CDR3 protein: CASSNNPTVNTEAFF; CDR3 DNA: TGTGCCAGCTCTAACAATCCTACAGTGAACACTGAAGCTTTCTTT; J gene: TRBJ1-1; D gene: NA; clone size: NA; V gene: TRBV18; CDR3 length: 15
CDR3 protein: CASSEFAGQLTEAFF; CDR3 DNA: TGTGCCAGCAGTGAATTTGCAGGGCAACTTACTGAAGCTTTCTTT; J gene: TRBJ1-1; D gene: NA; clone size: NA; V gene: TRBV25-1; CDR3 length: 15
CDR3 protein: CATSTLGGSEQYF; CDR3 DNA: TGTGCCACCAGCACCCTGGGTGGGAGCGAGCAGTACTTC; J gene: TRBJ2-7; D gene: NA; clone size: NA; V gene: TRBV15; CDR3 length: 13
CDR3 protein: CASGLAGQGGLGQYF; CDR3 DNA: TGTGCTAGTGGTTTGGCGGGACAGGGGGGCCTGGGGCAGTACTTC; J gene: TRBJ2-7; D gene: TRBD1; clone size: few; V gene: TRBV12-5; CDR3 length: 15
CDR3 protein: CASSLGGTGGNTIYF; CDR3 DNA: TGTGCCAGCAGCTTAGGGGGGACTGGCGGAAACACCATATATTTT; J gene: TRBJ1-3; D gene: NA; clone size: NA; V gene: TRBV7-2; CDR3 length: 15
CDR3 protein: CASGTSGGKETQYF; CDR3 DNA: TGTGCTAGTGGTACTAGCGGGGGGAAAGAGACCCAGTACTTC; J gene: TRBJ2-5; D gene: TRBD2; clone size: NA; V gene: TRBV12-5; CDR3 length: 14
CDR3 protein: CASSQDLAGGQDEQFF; CDR3 DNA: TGTGCCAGCAGCCAAGATCTTGCGGGAGGGCAGGATGAGCAGTTCTTC; J gene: TRBJ2-1; D gene: TRBD2; clone size: few; V gene: TRBV4-2; CDR3 length: 16
CDR3 protein: CASSPGQGAGETQYF; CDR3 DNA: TGTGCCAGCAGTCCCGGACAGGGGGCCGGGGAGACCCAGTACTTC; J gene: TRBJ2-5; D gene: TRBD1; clone size: NA; V gene: TRBV28; CDR3 length: 15
CDR3 protein: CASSYTGGTGANVLTF; CDR3 DNA: TGTGCCAGCAGCTACACAGGGGGCACTGGGGCCAACGTCCTGACTTTC; J gene: TRBJ2-6; D gene: TRBD1; clone size: few; V gene: TRBV7-3; CDR3 length: 16
CDR3 protein: CASSHWEVGSYEQYF; CDR3 DNA: TGCGCCAGCAGCCATTGGGAGGTTGGGTCCTACGAGCAGTACTTC; J gene: TRBJ2-7; D gene: NA; clone size: NA; V gene: TRBV4-1; CDR3 length: 15
CDR3 protein: CASTDRDRGCQQYF; CDR3 DNA: TGTGCCAGTACCGACCGGGACAGGGGGTGTCAGCAGTACTTC; J gene: TRBJ2-7; D gene: TRBD1; clone size: NA; V gene: TRBV19; CDR3 length: 14
CDR3 protein: CAWSVLAGGFVSGDTQYF; CDR3 DNA: TGTGCCTGGAGTGTACTTGCGGGAGGGTTCGTCTCGGGAGATACGCAGTATTTT; J gene: TRBJ2-3; D gene: TRBD2; clone size: NA; V gene: TRBV30; CDR3 length: 18
CDR3 protein: CASRRERGGPYEQYF; CDR3 DNA: TGTGCCAGCAGGCGGGAGAGGGGGGGACCCTACGAGCAGTACTTC; J gene: TRBJ2-7; D gene: NA; clone size: NA; V gene: TRBV27; CDR3 length: 15
CDR3 protein: CASSYPLAGANNEQFF; CDR3 DNA: TGTGCCAGCAGTTACCCACTAGCGGGGGCCAACAATGAGCAGTTCTTC; J gene: TRBJ2-1; D gene: TRBD2; clone size: NA; V gene: TRBV28; CDR3 length: 16
CDR3 protein: CASSGGTVTEAFF; CDR3 DNA: TGTGCCAGCTCAGGGGGGACGGTGACTGAAGCTTTCTTT; J gene: TRBJ1-1; D gene: NA; clone size: NA; V gene: TRBV18; CDR3 length: 13
CDR3 protein: CASSLEGQGNQPQHF; CDR3 DNA: TGCGCCAGCAGCTTGGAGGGCCAGGGGAATCAGCCCCAGCATTTT; J gene: TRBJ1-5; D gene: NA; clone size: NA; V gene: TRBV5-1; CDR3 length: 15